These T cell receptor beta chains were read from a single sample in a study of blood T cell repertoires in COVID-19. This table comes from immunoSEQ multiplex PCR, and its TCRdb copy is limited to in-frame clones, with some not included. The table lists 250,000 to 300,000 clones, roughly 90% of them singletons. Sequenced: peripheral blood. The source of these receptors is a woman aged 25 to 39 with COVID-19, enrolled during active disease. CDR3s include the opening cysteine and the closing phenylalanine or tryptophan. Fields, in order: J gene, V gene, D gene, clone size, CDR3 protein, CDR3 DNA. A D gene is named only where the DNA matches it firmly. Size tells how often a clone was seen (once, few, many) or the class of an expanded clone, and some rows leave it out.

TRBJ2-1	TRBV12-3/TRBV12-4	.	.	CASSSGLYNEQFF	TGTGCCAGCAGCTCGGGACTGTACAATGAGCAGTTCTTC
TRBJ1-2	TRBV19	.	once	CASSKREDNGYTF	TGTGCCAGTAGTAAGAGGGAGGATAATGGCTACACCTTC
TRBJ1-1	TRBV28	.	.	CASTLGGYGEAFF	TGTGCCAGCACCCTGGGGGGTTACGGTGAAGCTTTCTTT
TRBJ2-3	TRBV7-2	.	.	CASSPVGGETQYF	TGTGCCAGCAGCCCAGTAGGCGGAGAGACGCAGTATTTT
TRBJ1-2	TRBV10-3	.	.	CATTLGEAESYGYTF	TGTGCCACCACCCTAGGAGAAGCCGAATCTTATGGCTACACCTTC
TRBJ2-7	TRBV9	.	.	CASSAGLRAEQYF	TGTGCCAGCAGCGCGGGACTCCGGGCCGAGCAGTACTTC
TRBJ1-1	TRBV11-2	.	many	CASSLAGQRGTEAFF	TGTGCCAGCAGCTTAGCTGGACAGAGGGGGACTGAAGCTTTCTTT
TRBJ1-2	TRBV6-2/TRBV6-3	TRBD1	few	CASSRDSYGYTF	TGTGCCAGCAGTAGGGACAGCTATGGCTACACCTTC
TRBJ1-2	TRBV12-3/TRBV12-4	.	.	CASSFKGDRYTF	TGTGCCAGCAGTTTTAAGGGGGATCGCTACACCTTC
TRBJ1-2	TRBV14	.	.	CASSQDVRGLSGYTF	TGTGCCAGCAGCCAAGATGTACGGGGATTGTCCGGCTACACCTTC
TRBJ1-2	TRBV7-6	.	.	CASSLEFGRANYGYTF	TGTGCCAGCAGCTTAGAGTTTGGCAGGGCCAACTATGGCTACACCTTC
TRBJ2-7	TRBV28	.	.	CASSPVQGLSSYEQYF	TGTGCCAGCAGTCCCGTCCAGGGGCTTAGTTCTTACGAGCAGTACTTC
TRBJ2-1	TRBV6-6	TRBD1	once	CASHGDSNEQFF	TGTGCCAGCCATGGGGACAGCAATGAGCAGTTCTTC
TRBJ2-2	TRBV5-6	TRBD1	few	CASSLGQGRRTGELFF	TGTGCCAGCAGCTTGGGACAGGGGCGTCGCACCGGGGAGCTGTTTTTT
TRBJ1-4	TRBV5-1	.	.	CASSGGTDYNEKLFF	TGCGCCAGCAGCGGAGGGACGGACTACAATGAAAAACTGTTTTTT
TRBJ1-6	TRBV10-1	.	.	CALGQSNSPLHF	TGCGCCTTGGGGCAGTCTAATTCACCCCTCCACTTT
TRBJ2-5	TRBV6-5	.	.	CASNRGPGETQYF	TGTGCCAGCAACCGAGGGCCGGGGGAGACCCAGTACTTC
TRBJ2-1	TRBV7-2	.	.	CASSLILAGNEQFF	TGTGCCAGCAGCTTAATACTAGCTGGCAATGAGCAGTTCTTC
TRBJ2-3	TRBV7-9	TRBD2	.	CASSSGTSGRFTDTQYF	TGTGCCAGCAGCTCAGGGACTAGCGGGAGGTTTACAGATACGCAGTATTTT
TRBJ2-7	TRBV5-1	TRBD1	.	CASSLSGTGAEQYF	TGCGCCAGCAGCTTGTCCGGGACAGGGGCCGAGCAGTACTTC
TRBJ2-3	TRBV9	TRBD1	.	CASSPRDRGRDTQYF	TGTGCCAGCAGCCCACGGGACAGGGGGAGGGATACGCAGTATTTT
TRBJ2-7	TRBV11-2	.	.	CASSLRRGPTYEQYF	TGTGCCAGCAGCTTACGGAGAGGGCCAACTTACGAGCAGTACTTC
TRBJ2-3	TRBV6-1	TRBD2	.	CASSEWSSGPQDTQYF	TGTGCCAGCAGTGAATGGTCTAGCGGACCCCAGGATACGCAGTATTTT
TRBJ2-5	TRBV28	TRBD1	.	CASSVSPGTGGETQYF	TGTGCCAGCAGTGTCTCCCCCGGGACAGGGGGAGAGACCCAGTACTTC
TRBJ1-5	TRBV27	.	once	CASSLSRLYSNQPQHF	TGTGCCAGCAGTTTATCGAGGTTGTATAGCAATCAGCCCCAGCATTTT
TRBJ2-3	TRBV7-8	TRBD2	.	CASSSSGITDTQYF	TGTGCCAGCAGCTCTAGCGGGATCACAGATACGCAGTATTTT
TRBJ2-1	TRBV5-1	TRBD2	.	CASMPGLAGEGVQFF	TGCGCCAGCATGCCGGGACTAGCGGGAGAGGGCGTGCAGTTCTTC
TRBJ2-5	TRBV28	TRBD2	.	CASSLPSGGRETQYF	TGTGCCAGCAGTTTACCTAGCGGGGGGCGGGAGACCCAGTACTTC
TRBJ2-5	TRBV3-1/TRBV3-2	.	.	CASSHSHYQETQYF	TGTGCCAGCAGCCACTCCCACTATCAAGAGACCCAGTACTTC
TRBJ1-2	TRBV28	.	.	CASSLMEGRVYGYTF	TGTGCCAGCAGTTTAATGGAGGGAAGGGTCTATGGCTACACCTTC
TRBJ2-5	TRBV28	.	.	CASLRGQGGETQYF	TGTGCCAGCCTGAGGGGCCAGGGGGGAGAGACCCAGTACTTC
TRBJ2-2	TRBV11-3	TRBD2	.	CASSLAGTTPGELFF	TGTGCCAGCAGCTTGGCCGGGACTACCCCCGGGGAGCTGTTTTTT